One and the same sample provided the 32 T cell receptor beta chains below, sequenced in a study of vaccination and CD4 T cells after COVID-19. Time point in this sample: late sampling 161 to 241 days after vaccination in a few convalescent patients. TCRdb used MiXCR to reprocess the PCR reads, holding one entry per CDR3 protein. This sample has 35,000 to 45,000 distinct CDR3 sequences, with under 45% found just once. Sequenced here: CD4+ T cells from blood, sampled about 7 months after SARS-CoV-2 vaccination. These receptors came from a human donor who had recovered from COVID-19.

The V and J genes are TRBV10-2 and TRBJ2-3, with 10 bases identical to TRBD2. Germline V gene sequence: CDR1 WSHSY, CDR2 SAAADI. J lost 0 bases, V lost 8 bases, and 8 bases had no gene match. The CDR3 spans 16 residues. CDR3 sequence reads: CASDLAGVSSTDTQYF. CDR3 coding DNA: TGCGCCAGCGACCTAGCGGGGGTGTCTAGCACAGATACGCAGTATTTT.

This clonotype was seen more than once but under ten times. V is TRBV27 and J is TRBJ1-1; weak D call: TRBD1 (6 bases). The CDR3 length is 15 residues. The germline V gene has CDR1 MNHEY and CDR2 SMNVEV (reference sequence). Trimming left V 1 base short and J 2 bases short, with 11 bases between. The CDR3 DNA follows: TGTGCCAGCAGTTTATGGGGGGGGCACAACACTGAAGCTTTCTTT. Protein sequence: CASSLWGGHNTEAFF.

The gene calls are TRBV5-4 and TRBJ2-7; weak D call: TRBD2 (7 bases). This CDR3 spans 13 amino acids. Between the trimmed V and J ends, which lost 3 bases and 7 bases, there was a span of 14 bases. The germline gives CDR1 SGHNT, CDR2 YYREEE (reference sequence). CDR3 loop: CASSWGGPTEQYF. CDR3 DNA sequence: TGTGCCAGCAGCTGGGGGGGGCCTACGGAGCAGTACTTC.

The chain carries TRBV6-2 or TRBV6-3 and TRBJ2-6; 7 nucleotides agree with TRBD2. CDR3 length equals 15 residues. Germline V gene sequence: CDR1 MNHEY, CDR2 SVGEGT. V lost 6 bases, J lost 0 bases, and 2 bases stayed unmatched. The CDR3, as DNA: TGTGCCAGCAGGGGCGGGGGCTCTGGGGCCAACGTCCTGACTTTC. Its translation: CASRGGGSGANVLTF.

The genes are TRBV6-4 and TRBJ2-3, with D unresolved. CDR1 and CDR2 (germline): MRHNA, SNTAGT. The CDR3 is 13 amino acids. The V end lost 2 bases, the J end lost 0 bases, and 3 bases lay between the germline ends. The CDR3 DNA is TGTGCCAGCAGTGACCAGAGCACAGATACGCAGTATTTT. This gives the protein CASSDQSTDTQYF.

The CDR3 spells CASSLGGSGSPLHF. Here the CDR3 DNA reads TGTGCCAGCAGTTTAGGGGGGTCGGGATCACCCCTCCACTTT. The chain recombines TRBV27 with TRBJ1-6, with a weak D call TRBD1 (5 bases). The CDR3 has 14 residues. Germline-derived CDR1 and CDR2 are MNHEY and SMNVEV (reference sequence). The ends were cut back, 2 bases at V and 10 bases at J, with 12 bases in the middle.

The rearrangement joins TRBV27 to TRBJ2-1; 8 positions match TRBD2. CDR3 length equals 15 residues. The germline V gene encodes CDR1 MNHEY and CDR2 SMNVEV (reference sequence). V dropped 5 bases and J dropped 5; count of bases not matched to a gene: 8. Here the CDR3 reads CASSPYGRADNEQFF. CDR3 DNA: TGTGCCAGCAGTCCATACGGGAGGGCGGACAATGAGCAGTTCTTC.

The chain employs TRBV10-3 and TRBJ1-1; TRBD1 is a possible D gene (6 bases). CDR1 and CDR2 from the germline V gene are ENHRY and SYGVKD. Deletions cut 0 bases from V and 1 base from J, with 12 bases between. The CDR3 consists of 16 residues. The CDR3 DNA follows: TGTGCCATCAGTGAGTCAATAGGGGGAGAGAACACTGAAGCTTTCTTT. Translated, it gives CAISESIGGENTEAFF.

This clonotype was detected a few times. CDR3 region: CASSSGLAGANEQFF. CDR3 sequence (DNA): TGTGCCAGCAGCTCTGGACTAGCGGGAGCCAATGAGCAGTTCTTC. The chain is built from TRBV6-1 and TRBJ2-1; 13 bases agree with TRBD2. The V gene's germline CDR1 is MNHNS and CDR2 SASEGT. The CDR3 is 15 residues long. Trimming took 6 bases from V and 6 from J; bases not matched to a gene: 5.

The chain has TRBV19 and TRBJ2-3; 10 bases are shared with TRBD1. V was clipped by 0 bases and J by 4 bases; unmatched bases: 1. CDR1 and CDR2 (germline): LNHDA, SQIVND (reference sequence). The CDR3 sequence is 15 residues long. CDR3 sequence: CASSIETGGADTQYF. In DNA form, the CDR3 reads TGTGCCAGTAGTATAGAGACAGGGGGCGCAGATACGCAGTATTTT.

The J gene is TRBJ2-3, the V gene TRBV7-2; 8 bases agree with TRBD1. Germline V lookup: CDR1 SGHTA, CDR2 FQGNSA. V gave up 4 bases and J gave up 3 bases; unmatched junction bases: 3. The CDR3 consists of 14 residues. This CDR3 is CASSSDRETDTQYF. CDR3 DNA: TGTGCCAGCAGCTCGGACAGGGAGACAGATACGCAGTATTTT.

The chain couples TRBV28 to TRBJ1-5; 7 positions agree with TRBD1. Germline V gene sequence: CDR1 MDHEN, CDR2 SYDVKM. This CDR3 is built from 17 residues. V was clipped by 6 bases and J by 3 bases; unmatched bases: 14. The CDR3 bases are TGTGCCAGCAGCCTACAGCTCCCAGGGGGGGACAATCAGCCCCAGCATTTT. Translating gives CASSLQLPGGDNQPQHF.

The V and J genes are TRBV7-2 and TRBJ2-2; TRBD2 might be the D (5 bases). The CDR3 runs to 12 residues. The ends were cut back, 7 bases at V and 6 bases at J, with 9 bases in the middle. Germline CDR1 and CDR2: SGHTA and FQGNSA. Here the CDR3 DNA reads TGTGCCAGCACAGAACTAGCCGGGGAGCTGTTTTTT. Its translation is CASTELAGELFF.

This rearrangement joins TRBV28 to TRBJ2-7; TRBD1 is a possible D gene (5 bases). The CDR3 extends over 16 amino acids. Trimming pared 5 bases from V and 2 bases from J, leaving 19 bases between. Germline values: CDR1 MDHEN, CDR2 SYDVKM. The CDR3 spells CASSPPWGQKPYEQYF. The DNA for the CDR3 is TGTGCCAGCAGTCCACCTTGGGGCCAGAAACCCTACGAGCAGTACTTC.

The sample holds a few counts of this clonotype. V gene TRBV6-1 combines with J gene TRBJ2-5; TRBD1 aligns across 8 bases. With V trimmed by 5 bases and J by 5 bases, 22 bases remained unmatched. There are 19 residues in the CDR3. Germline V gene lookup returns CDR1 MNHNS and CDR2 SASEGT. The CDR3 is CASSTGQGYLDGSTETQYF. DNA of the CDR3: TGTGCCAGCAGTACCGGACAGGGTTATTTGGATGGAAGTACGGAGACCCAGTACTTC.

V usage is TRBV6-1 and J usage is TRBJ2-6; the D gene is possibly TRBD1 (5 bases). This CDR3 comprises 17 residues. The germline V and J ends were trimmed by 4 bases and 0 bases, with 13 bases remaining between them. Germline CDR1 MNHNS, CDR2 SASEGT. The CDR3 sequence is CASSAGHPSSGANVLTF. The DNA of the CDR3 is TGTGCCAGCAGTGCCGGACACCCGAGCTCTGGGGCCAACGTCCTGACTTTC.

The chain has TRBV10-1 and TRBJ1-1; D not resolved. The V end was cut by 3 bases, the J end by 2 bases, with 16 bases between. The V gene's germline CDR1 is WNHNN and CDR2 SYGVQD (reference sequence). CDR3 length equals 16 residues. The CDR3 DNA is TGCGCCAGCAGTGACCTCCGGGATCCTTTAAACACTGAAGCTTTCTTT. Its protein product is CASSDLRDPLNTEAFF.

The chain links TRBV10-3 to TRBJ2-5; perhaps TRBD1 as D (5 bases). This CDR3 spans 13 amino acids. The V gene's germline CDR1 is ENHRY and CDR2 SYGVKD. Trimming removed 4 bases from V and 4 bases from J, with 10 bases in between. CDR3 amino acids: CAISAQGGETQYF. The CDR3 coding sequence is TGTGCCATCAGTGCCCAGGGTGGAGAGACCCAGTACTTC.

There are a few counts of this clonotype. The CDR3: CASSLGGGTEAFF. CDR3 coding DNA: TGTGCCAGCAGTTTGGGGGGTGGCACTGAAGCTTTCTTT. J is TRBJ1-1 and V is TRBV27, with D tentatively TRBD1 (5 bases). The CDR3 loop spans 13 amino acids. CDR1 and CDR2 (germline): MNHEY, SMNVEV (reference sequence). V lost 3 bases and J 4 bases, leaving 9 bases between the germline ends.

The chain is built from TRBV6-2 or TRBV6-3 and TRBJ2-7; D is unresolved. V shed 0 bases and J shed 5 bases, with 2 bases lying between them. In germline, CDR1 is MNHEY, CDR2 SVGEGT. The CDR3 totals 11 residues. In nucleotides, the CDR3 is TGTGCCAGCAGTTACTCGGACGAGCAGTACTTC. Its translation: CASSYSDEQYF.

The DNA for the CDR3 is TGCAGCTCCGGAAGAAGTGTGCAGTACAGTAATCAGCCCCAGCATTTT. This codes for CSSGRSVQYSNQPQHF. This chain uses TRBV20-1 with TRBJ1-5; no clear D. Germline V gene sequence: CDR1 DFQATT, CDR2 SNEGSKA (reference sequence). CDR3 length: 16 amino acids.

The V call is TRBV29-1, the J call TRBJ1-2, with TRBD1 matching 11 bases. The trim removed 5 bases at V and 7 bases at J, leaving 12 bases unmatched. The CDR3 runs 15 residues. Germline V lookup: CDR1 SQVTM, CDR2 ANQGSEA. This CDR3 reads CSVQKTGQGVVGYTF. In nucleotides, the CDR3 is TGCAGCGTTCAGAAAACGGGACAGGGGGTAGTTGGCTACACCTTC.

The rearrangement uses TRBV19 and TRBJ2-7, with D uncertain. The length of the CDR3 is 13 residues. Trimming stripped 3 bases from V and 2 bases from J, with 8 bases between. From germline, CDR1 is LNHDA and CDR2 SQIVND (reference sequence). The CDR3 here is CASSIALPYEQYF. DNA for the CDR3: TGTGCCAGTAGTATTGCCCTCCCCTACGAGCAGTACTTC.

This clonotype was recorded a few times. V is TRBV7-9 and J is TRBJ2-3; 7 nucleotides agree with TRBD1. Germline V CDR1 and CDR2: SEHNR, FQNEAQ (reference sequence). CDR3 length: 14 amino acids. Trimming cost V 5 bases and J 4 bases; bases outside gene matches: 6. The CDR3 loop is CASSPRDSSDTQYF. The CDR3 bases are TGTGCCAGCAGCCCCCGGGACAGCTCAGATACGCAGTATTTT.

This rearrangement joins TRBV28 to TRBJ2-7; 8 bases map to TRBD2. Germline V lookup: CDR1 MDHEN, CDR2 SYDVKM. This CDR3 is 19 amino acids long. The J segment lost 3 bases and the V segment lost 2 bases, leaving 18 bases of the junction unmatched. The CDR3 region is CASSLPRGRAGGIFYEQYF. For the CDR3, the DNA is TGTGCCAGCAGTTTACCCAGAGGGCGGGCGGGAGGAATCTTCTACGAGCAGTACTTC.

This clonotype has just a few counts. J is TRBJ2-1 and V is TRBV20-1, with TRBD2 matching over 9 bases. The CDR3 runs 15 residues. Trimming cost V 3 bases and J 4 bases; bases outside gene matches: 7. CDR1 is DFQATT and CDR2 is SNEGSKA in the germline V gene (reference sequence). CDR3 protein: CSARYGTSIYNEQFF. The DNA for the CDR3 is TGCAGTGCTAGGTATGGGACTAGCATTTACAATGAGCAGTTCTTC.

This rearrangement joins TRBV11-2 to TRBJ2-5; 10 positions match TRBD1. The germline V gene has CDR1 SGHAT and CDR2 FQNNGV. The CDR3 has 14 amino acids. With V trimmed by 4 bases and J by 5 bases, 4 bases remained unmatched. CDR3 sequence: CASSSTGGGETQYF. Here the CDR3 DNA reads TGTGCCAGCAGCTCGACAGGGGGCGGTGAGACCCAGTACTTC.

This clonotype was recorded once. This chain joins TRBV5-4 and TRBJ2-5; 9 bases are a match to TRBD2. V shed 4 bases, J shed 2 bases, and the junction held 6 bases outside the gene matches. The CDR3 runs to 15 residues. The germline gives CDR1 SGHNT, CDR2 YYREEE (reference sequence). The CDR3 loop reads CASSLKTSGQETQYF. DNA for the CDR3: TGTGCCAGCAGCCTGAAGACTAGCGGACAAGAGACCCAGTACTTC.

The chain links TRBV7-6 to TRBJ2-2, with a possible D match to TRBD2 (6 bases). Germline CDR1 reads SGHVS; CDR2 reads FNYEAQ. The CDR3 has 16 amino acids. The V gene lost 2 bases and the J gene lost 2 bases, with 12 bases spanning the gap. The CDR3 DNA sequence: TGTGCCAGCAGCTTAACGGGCGGGGTTAACACCGGGGAGCTGTTTTTT. It specifies CASSLTGGVNTGELFF.

This clonotype has a handful of counts. CDR3 protein: CASSSQGGSQHF. The CDR3 DNA follows: TGTGCCAGCAGTTCGCAGGGGGGGTCCCAGCATTTT. The chain recombines TRBV6-5 with TRBJ1-5; 7 nucleotides line up with TRBD1. V lost 4 bases and J lost 11; bases outside the gene matches: 5. The germline V gene encodes CDR1 MNHEY and CDR2 SVGAGI. This CDR3 has 12 residues.

This clonotype was recorded at least ten times. CDR3 sequence reads: CATSSRHSINQPQHF. In DNA form, the CDR3 reads TGTGCCACCAGCAGCAGGCACAGTATCAATCAGCCCCAGCATTTT. The V gene is TRBV15, the J gene TRBJ1-5; D unresolved. This CDR3 is built from 15 residues. Trimming left V 3 bases short and J 3 bases short, with 12 bases between. Germline V lookup: CDR1 LNHNV, CDR2 YYDKDF (reference sequence).

This sequence joins TRBV18 and TRBJ2-7; 14 bases map to TRBD2. The junction had 2 bases not matched to a gene; V was cut back by 5 bases and J by 5 bases. The CDR3 has 14 residues. Germline V lookup: CDR1 KGHSH, CDR2 LQKENI. The CDR3 DNA follows: TGTGCCAGCTCAGCGGGACTAGCGGGAGACGAGCAGTACTTC. Amino acids: CASSAGLAGDEQYF.